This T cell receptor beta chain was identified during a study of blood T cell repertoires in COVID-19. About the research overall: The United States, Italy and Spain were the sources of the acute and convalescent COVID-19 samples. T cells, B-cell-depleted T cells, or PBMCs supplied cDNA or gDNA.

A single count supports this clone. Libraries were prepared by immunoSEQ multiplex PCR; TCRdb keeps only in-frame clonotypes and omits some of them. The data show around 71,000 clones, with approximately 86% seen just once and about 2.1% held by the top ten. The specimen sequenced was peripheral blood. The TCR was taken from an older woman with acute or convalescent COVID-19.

In DNA, the CDR3 is TGTGCCAGCAGCAGGGGACTAGCGGGAGCGGATACGCAGTATTTT. It translates to CASSRGLAGADTQYF. V and J are TRBV7-6 and TRBJ2-3, with 14 bases aligning to TRBD2. The germline CDR1 and CDR2 sequences are SGHVS and FNYEAQ. The length of the CDR3 is 15 residues. J lost 6 bases, V lost 5 bases, and 4 bases had no gene match. Variable domain in full (rest from reference TRBV7-6 and TRBJ2-3): GAGVSQSPRYKVTKRGQDVALRCDPISGHVSLYWYRQALGQGPEFLTYFNYEAQQDKSGLPNDRFSAERPEGSISTLTIQRTEQRDSAMYRCASSRGLAGADTQYFGPGTRLTVL.